This T cell receptor beta chain is from a study of OX40 agonist ivuxolimab in advanced cancers. Study in general: Dose-escalation subjects each had hepatocellular carcinoma, melanoma, renal cell or head and neck cancer. Prior anti-PD-1, anti-PD-L1 or anti-CTLA-4 therapy did not bar entry, and about 40% had some. Partial responses were seen in three patients, one with hepatocellular carcinoma and two with cutaneous melanoma. Points from the study as a whole: Relatively little clonal expansion, among the lowest observed, appeared in partial responders at 0.1-3.0 mg/kg.

V was clipped by 4 bases and J by 4 bases, with 10 bases between them. The CDR3 loop spans 13 amino acids. The germline CDR1 and CDR2 sequences are MNHNY and SVGAGI (reference sequence). The protocol was immunoSEQ multiplex PCR, while the TCRdb copy is restricted to in-frame clones and leaves out a portion. The table includes approximately 77,000 clones, more than 90% detected once. A note on this clone: The antigen remains unidentified.

This material consisted of CD4+ or CD8+ T cells sorted from blood, taken in a trial of the OX40 agonist ivuxolimab. The chain links TRBV6-6 to TRBJ1-2; possibly TRBD1 for D (6 bases). The sequence was obtained from an adult with an advanced solid tumor such as melanoma, head and neck, liver or kidney cancer. The chain's CDR3 is CASSSHRVYGYTF. CDR3 sequence (DNA): TGTGCCAGCAGTTCACACAGGGTCTATGGCTACACCTTC.